This paragraph reports one T cell receptor beta chain. What antigen it recognizes has not been identified. No base-level quality is on record; no much larger clone is a single base apart. Libraries were made using the immunoSEQ multiplex PCR assay. T cell repertoires were profiled with deep sequencing of rearranged TCR beta loci together with multiparametric flow cytometry. In TCRdb, the immuneACCESS table is reduced to in-frame sequences with V and J assigned. These tables do not hold every clone; where another copy was compared, an unresolved V gene accounts for under half, and the others remain unexplained. The sample table holds approximately 50,000 clones, of which around 82% were seen once. The leading ten clones occupy less than 35% of the sample. These data originate in a study of lymphopenia after photon versus proton radiotherapy (dated 2019 in TCRdb). For the wider study: In patients with gastrointestinal tumors who developed high-grade lymphopenia, the study compared the immunological effects of photon radiation therapy with those of proton radiation therapy. A cohort of under 25 patients with gastrointestinal tumors who received either photon or proton therapy and subsequently developed lymphopenia was included. The goal of the study was to describe how the two radiation modalities differ in their effects on the immune system.

What the research found in general, with its limitations: The survival association was examined only in patients who died, and the authors described better survival with proton therapy as a possibility, not as a demonstrated result. Relative stability during treatment was observed in proton-treated patients, whereas loss of naive T cells and TCR diversity and gain of effector/memory populations were observed in photon-treated patients. Once the lymphocyte count had reached its nadir, the repertoires of photon-treated patients showed oligoclonal expansion, particularly of CD8+ Temra cells, and this expansion drove the decline in diversity. Across the cohort, among patients who died, a greater drop in TCR diversity after the nadir was inversely correlated with overall survival time.

The sample was peripheral blood, taken from a patient treated with photon-based radiotherapy. The TCR was taken from a man in his fifties or sixties with gastric cancer.

The CDR3 protein sequence reads: CASSRPLANTGELFF. The DNA sequence reads TGTGCCAGCAGTCGCCCCCTTGCGAACACCGGGGAGCTGTTTTTT. The chain uses TRBV6-5 and TRBJ2-2, with no reliable assignment of the D segment. V drops 5 bases and J drops 0 bases, leaving 10 bases in between. Reading the germline V gene gives CDR1 MNHEY and CDR2 SVGAGI. The cysteine opens and the phenylalanine closes a CDR3 of 15 amino acids. Only the CDR3 region is kept as DNA, spanning 45 bases read in frame from base 1.